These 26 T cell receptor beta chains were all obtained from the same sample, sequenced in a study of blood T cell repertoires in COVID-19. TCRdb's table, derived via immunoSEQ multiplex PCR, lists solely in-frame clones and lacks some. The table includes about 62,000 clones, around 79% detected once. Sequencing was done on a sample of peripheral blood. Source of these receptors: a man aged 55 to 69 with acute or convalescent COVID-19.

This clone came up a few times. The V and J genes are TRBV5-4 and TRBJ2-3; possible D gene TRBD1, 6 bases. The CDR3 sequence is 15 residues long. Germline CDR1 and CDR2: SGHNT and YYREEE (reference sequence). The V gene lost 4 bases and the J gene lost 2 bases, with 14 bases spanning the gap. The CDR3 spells CASSTGTTDTDTQYF. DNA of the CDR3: TGTGCCAGCAGCACCGGGACAACGGACACAGATACGCAGTATTTT.

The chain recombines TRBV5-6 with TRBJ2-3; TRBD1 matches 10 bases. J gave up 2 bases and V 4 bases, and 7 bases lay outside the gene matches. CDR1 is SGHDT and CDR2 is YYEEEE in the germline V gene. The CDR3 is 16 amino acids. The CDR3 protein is CASSRWDRGITDTQYF. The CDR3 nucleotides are TGTGCCAGCAGCAGGTGGGACAGGGGAATCACAGATACGCAGTATTTT.

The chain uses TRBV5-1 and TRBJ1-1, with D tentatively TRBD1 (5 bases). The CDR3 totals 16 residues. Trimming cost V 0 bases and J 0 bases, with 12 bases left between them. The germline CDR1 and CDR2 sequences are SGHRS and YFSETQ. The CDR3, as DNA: TGCGCCAGCAGCTTGGGCCGTAAGGGGATGAACACTGAAGCTTTCTTT. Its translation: CASSLGRKGMNTEAFF. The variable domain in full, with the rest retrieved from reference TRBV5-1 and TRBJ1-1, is KAGVTQTPRYLIKTRGQQVTLSCSPISGHRSVSWYQQTPGQGLQFLFEYFSETQRNKGNFPGRFSGRQFSNSRSEMNVSTLELGDSALYLCASSLGRKGMNTEAFFGQGTRLTVV.

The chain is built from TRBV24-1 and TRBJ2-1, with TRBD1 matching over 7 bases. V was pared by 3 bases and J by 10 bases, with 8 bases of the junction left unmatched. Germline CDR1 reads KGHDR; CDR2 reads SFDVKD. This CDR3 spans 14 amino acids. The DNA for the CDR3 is TGTGCCACCAGTGATCACGACAGGGCTAGAGAGCAGTTCTTC. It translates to CATSDHDRAREQFF.

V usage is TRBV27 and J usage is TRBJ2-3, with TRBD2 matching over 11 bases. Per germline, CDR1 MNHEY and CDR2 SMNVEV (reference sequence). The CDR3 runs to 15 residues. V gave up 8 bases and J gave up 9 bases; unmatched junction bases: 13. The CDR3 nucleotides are TGTGCCAGCCGCGCTAGCGGGGGGACCGGACGGACGCAGTATTTT. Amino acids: CASRASGGTGRTQYF.

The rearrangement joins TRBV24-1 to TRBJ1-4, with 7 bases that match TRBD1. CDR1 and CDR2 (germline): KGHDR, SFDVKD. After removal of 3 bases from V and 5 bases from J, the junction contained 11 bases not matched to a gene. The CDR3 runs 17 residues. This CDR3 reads CATSDRPRQGLNEKLFF. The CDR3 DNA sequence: TGTGCCACCAGTGATCGGCCTCGACAGGGCCTGAATGAAAAACTGTTTTTT.

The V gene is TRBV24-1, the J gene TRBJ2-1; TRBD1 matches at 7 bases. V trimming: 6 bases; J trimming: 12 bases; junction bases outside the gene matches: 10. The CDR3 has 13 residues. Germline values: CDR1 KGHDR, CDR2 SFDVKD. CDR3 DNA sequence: TGTGCCACCAGTACCCCGACAGGGTTCGGGCAGTTCTTC. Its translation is CATSTPTGFGQFF.

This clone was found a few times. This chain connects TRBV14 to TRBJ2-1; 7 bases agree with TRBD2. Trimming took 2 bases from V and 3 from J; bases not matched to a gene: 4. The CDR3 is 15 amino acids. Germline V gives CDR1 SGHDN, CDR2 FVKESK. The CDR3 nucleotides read TGTGCCAGCAGCCAACTGGGGGGGGGCTACAATGAGCAGTTCTTC. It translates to CASSQLGGGYNEQFF.

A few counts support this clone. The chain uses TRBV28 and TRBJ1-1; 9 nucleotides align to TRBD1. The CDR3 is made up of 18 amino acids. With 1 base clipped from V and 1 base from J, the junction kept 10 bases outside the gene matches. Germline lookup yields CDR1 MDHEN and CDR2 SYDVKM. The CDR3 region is CASSLYLGQGSRNTEAFF. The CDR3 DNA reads TGTGCCAGCAGTTTATATCTGGGACAGGGATCAAGGAACACTGAAGCTTTCTTT.

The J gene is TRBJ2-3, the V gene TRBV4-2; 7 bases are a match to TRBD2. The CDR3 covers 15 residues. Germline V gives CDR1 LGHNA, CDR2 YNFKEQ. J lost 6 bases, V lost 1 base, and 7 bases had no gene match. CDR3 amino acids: CASSQGGLLGDTQYF. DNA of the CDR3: TGTGCCAGCAGCCAAGGGGGACTACTTGGTGATACGCAGTATTTT.

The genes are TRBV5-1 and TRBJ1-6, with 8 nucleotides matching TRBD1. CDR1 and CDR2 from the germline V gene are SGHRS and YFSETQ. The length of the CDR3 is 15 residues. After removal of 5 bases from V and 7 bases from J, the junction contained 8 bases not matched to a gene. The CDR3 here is CASRKTGAGNSPLHF. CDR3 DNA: TGCGCCAGCAGGAAGACAGGGGCAGGGAATTCACCCCTCCACTTT.

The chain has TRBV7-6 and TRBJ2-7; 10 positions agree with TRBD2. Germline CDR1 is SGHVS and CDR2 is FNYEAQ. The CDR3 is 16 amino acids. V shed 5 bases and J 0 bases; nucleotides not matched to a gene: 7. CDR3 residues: CASSPWTSGSSYEQYF. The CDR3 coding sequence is TGTGCCAGCAGCCCATGGACTAGCGGCAGCTCCTACGAGCAGTACTTC.

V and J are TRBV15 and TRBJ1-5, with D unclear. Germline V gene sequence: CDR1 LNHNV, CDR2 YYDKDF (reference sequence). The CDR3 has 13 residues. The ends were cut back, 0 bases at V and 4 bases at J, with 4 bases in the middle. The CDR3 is CATSRDQNQPQHF. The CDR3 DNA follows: TGTGCCACCAGCAGAGATCAGAATCAGCCCCAGCATTTT.

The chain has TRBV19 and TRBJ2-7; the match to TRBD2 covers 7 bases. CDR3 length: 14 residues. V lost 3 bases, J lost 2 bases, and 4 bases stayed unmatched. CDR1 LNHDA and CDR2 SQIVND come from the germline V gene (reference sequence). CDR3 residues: CASSIGRLTYEQYF. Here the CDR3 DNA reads TGTGCCAGTAGTATCGGGAGGTTAACCTACGAGCAGTACTTC.

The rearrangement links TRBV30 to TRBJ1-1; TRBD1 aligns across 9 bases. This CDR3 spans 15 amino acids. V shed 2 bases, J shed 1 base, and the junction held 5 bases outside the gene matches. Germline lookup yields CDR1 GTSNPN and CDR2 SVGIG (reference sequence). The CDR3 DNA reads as TGTGCCTGGAGTACGGGACAGGGCCGGAACACTGAAGCTTTCTTT. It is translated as CAWSTGQGRNTEAFF.

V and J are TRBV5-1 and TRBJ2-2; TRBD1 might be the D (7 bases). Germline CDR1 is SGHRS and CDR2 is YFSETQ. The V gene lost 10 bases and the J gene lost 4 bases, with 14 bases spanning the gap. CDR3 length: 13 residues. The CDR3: CAGRTGGTGELFF. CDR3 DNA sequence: TGCGCCGGGAGGACAGGCGGCACCGGGGAGCTGTTTTTT.

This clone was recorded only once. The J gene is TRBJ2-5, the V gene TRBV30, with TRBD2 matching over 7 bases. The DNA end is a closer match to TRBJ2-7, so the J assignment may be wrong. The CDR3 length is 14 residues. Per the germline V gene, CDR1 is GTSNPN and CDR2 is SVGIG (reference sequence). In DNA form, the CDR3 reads TGTGCCTGGAGTGTAGGTGGGGAGGGCTACGAGCAGTACTTC. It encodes CAWSVGGEGYEQYF.

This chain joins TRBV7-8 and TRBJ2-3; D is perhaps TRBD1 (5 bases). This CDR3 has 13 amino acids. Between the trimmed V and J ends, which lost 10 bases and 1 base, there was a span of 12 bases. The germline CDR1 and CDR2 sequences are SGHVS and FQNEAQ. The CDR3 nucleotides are TGTGCCATCAAGGGGAATGGCACAGATACGCAGTATTTT. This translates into CAIKGNGTDTQYF.

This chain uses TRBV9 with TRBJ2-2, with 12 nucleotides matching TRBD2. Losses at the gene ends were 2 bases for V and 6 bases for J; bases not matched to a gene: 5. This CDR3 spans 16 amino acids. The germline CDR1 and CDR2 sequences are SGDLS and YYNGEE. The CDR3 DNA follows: TGTGCCAGCAGCGTGCCCCTAGCGGGAGGGCCCGGGGAGCTGTTTTTT. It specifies CASSVPLAGGPGELFF. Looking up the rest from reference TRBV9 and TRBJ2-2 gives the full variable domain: DSGVTQTPKHLITATGQRVTLRCSPRSGDLSVYWYQQSLDQGLQFLIQYYNGEERAKGNILERFSAQQFPDLHSELNLSSLELGDSALYFCASSVPLAGGPGELFFGEGSRLTVL.

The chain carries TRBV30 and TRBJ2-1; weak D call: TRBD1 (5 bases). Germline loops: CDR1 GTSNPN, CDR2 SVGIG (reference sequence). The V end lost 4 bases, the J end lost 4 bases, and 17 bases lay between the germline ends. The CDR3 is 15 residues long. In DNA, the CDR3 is TGTGCCTGGATTCCAGGGATCGGGCTATACAATGAGCAGTTCTTC. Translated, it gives CAWIPGIGLYNEQFF.

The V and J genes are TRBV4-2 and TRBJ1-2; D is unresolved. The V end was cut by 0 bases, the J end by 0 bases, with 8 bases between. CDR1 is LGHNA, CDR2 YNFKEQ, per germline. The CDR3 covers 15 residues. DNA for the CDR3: TGTGCCAGCAGCCAAGAACACAGTCCTAACTATGGCTACACCTTC. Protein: CASSQEHSPNYGYTF.

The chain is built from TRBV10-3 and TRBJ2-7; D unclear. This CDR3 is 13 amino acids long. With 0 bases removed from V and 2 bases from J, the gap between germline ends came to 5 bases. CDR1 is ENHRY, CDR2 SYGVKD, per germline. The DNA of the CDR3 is TGTGCCATCAGTGAGTCGCTAACCTACGAGCAGTACTTC. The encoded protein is CAISESLTYEQYF.

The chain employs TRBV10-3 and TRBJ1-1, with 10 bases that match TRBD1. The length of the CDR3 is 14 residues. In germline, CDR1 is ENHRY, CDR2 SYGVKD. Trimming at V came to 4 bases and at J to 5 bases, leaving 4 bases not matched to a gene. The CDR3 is CAISVQGQGTEAFF. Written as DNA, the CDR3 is TGTGCCATCAGTGTTCAGGGACAGGGGACTGAAGCTTTCTTT.

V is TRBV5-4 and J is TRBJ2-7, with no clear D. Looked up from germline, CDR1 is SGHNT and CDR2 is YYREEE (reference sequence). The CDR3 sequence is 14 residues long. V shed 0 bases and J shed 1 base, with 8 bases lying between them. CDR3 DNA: TGTGCCAGCAGCTTGGCCGGCGGATCCTACGAGCAGTACTTC. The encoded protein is CASSLAGGSYEQYF. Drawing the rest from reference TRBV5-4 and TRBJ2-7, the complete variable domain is ETGVTQSPTHLIKTRGQQVTLRCSSQSGHNTVSWYQQALGQGPQFIFQYYREEENGRGNFPPRFSGLQFPNYSSELNVNALELDDSALYLCASSLAGGSYEQYFGPGTRLTVT.

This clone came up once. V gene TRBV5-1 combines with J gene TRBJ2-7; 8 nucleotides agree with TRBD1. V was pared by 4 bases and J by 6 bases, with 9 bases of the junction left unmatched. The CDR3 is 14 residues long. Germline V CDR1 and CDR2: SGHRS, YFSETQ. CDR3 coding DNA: TGCGCCAGCAGCCTGGAACAGGGGGTTGGCGAGCAGTACTTC. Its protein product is CASSLEQGVGEQYF.

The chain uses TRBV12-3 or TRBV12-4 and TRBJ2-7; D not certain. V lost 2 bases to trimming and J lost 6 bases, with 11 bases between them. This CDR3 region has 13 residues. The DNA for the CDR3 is TGTGCCAGCAGTTTAATATCAGGCTCCGAGCAGTACTTC. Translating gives CASSLISGSEQYF.